This T cell receptor beta chain derives from a study of spatial heterogeneity in lung cancer. Study as a whole: The donor population consisted of under 75 patients with untreated, early-stage non-small cell lung cancer. Detection consistently yielded more beta chains than alpha chains. Whole-study findings and limits: Resection blood, more than follow-up blood, showed ubiquitous expanded tumor TCRs.

The time point denotes: blood at routine non-recurrence follow-up after resection. Whole RNA, isolated from tumor, nontumor lung or frozen PBMC, was sequenced without prior sorting. All TCR cDNA molecules were individually tagged with a unique molecular identifier. TCRdb fed the 5' RACE reads into MiXCR, producing one record per CDR3 protein. The profile shows about 47,000 distinct CDR3 sequences, more than 6.5% of them singletons. From germline, CDR1 is SNHLY and CDR2 FYNNEI. The V gene lost 7 bases and the J gene lost 5 bases, with 16 bases spanning the gap. This CDR3 has 14 amino acids. A remark on this clonotype: Antigen unknown. With a much larger clone just one base away, this may be a read error.

The material sequenced was PBMCs, taken at follow-up. The chain uses TRBV2 and TRBJ2-3; a possible D gene is TRBD2 (6 bases). This TCR was sampled from a female donor with early-stage non-small cell lung cancer. The CDR3, as DNA: TGTGCCAGCATGGAGGGGCGGCGGAAAGATACGCAGTATTTT. This sequence encodes CASMEGRRKDTQYF.